The present T cell receptor (beta chain) was sequenced within a study of shared clonotypes between healthy human individuals. Study summary: Each donor contributed plates that comprised three CD4 naive, three CD4 memory, two CD8 naive and one CD8 memory.

V was trimmed by 7 bases and J by 2 bases, leaving 18 bases between them. This CDR3 comprises 14 residues. Germline assignment: CDR1 SQVTM and CDR2 ANQGSEA. Terminally differentiated effector memory CD45RA+ cells were excluded from the naive CD8 cells, which were CD45RO-negative and positively selected for CCR7. Tens of thousands of T cell genomes (approximately 190 ng DNA) went into each sorted-subset replicate. Assay used: immunoSEQ multiplex PCR; TCRdb lists only in-frame clones, some missing. The data show roughly 1,800,000 clones, about 95% seen once. The source of this sequence is a man younger than 35 in good health. The sample taken for sequencing was naive CD8+ T cells sorted from blood. The V call is TRBV29-1, the J call TRBJ2-7, with D possibly matching TRBD1 (6 bases). CDR3 sequence (DNA): TGCAGCGCCGGCGAGGACAGTAATCCCTACGAGCAGTACTTC. It is translated as CSAGEDSNPYEQYF.